The T cell receptor beta chain described here comes from a study of T cell changes during pregnancy in multiple sclerosis. CDR1 and CDR2 (germline): SEHNR, FQNEAQ (reference sequence). CDR3 length: 14 amino acids. The J segment lost 5 bases and the V segment lost 6 bases, leaving 9 bases of the junction unmatched. The table came from immunoSEQ multiplex PCR; TCRdb's copy has only in-frame clones and leaves some out. The repertoire holds 90,000 to 95,000 clones, with 90% to 95% as singletons. This sequence was found in a female donor with multiple sclerosis, enrolled in a pregnancy study. The rearrangement uses TRBV7-9 and TRBJ1-1; 7 bases agree with TRBD1. This specimen consisted of peripheral blood, obtained in the third trimester of pregnancy. As DNA, the CDR3 is TGTGCCAGCAGAGATGGGACAGCAAGGACTGAAGCTTTCTTT. Amino acids: CASRDGTARTEAFF.